This TCR beta chain came from a study of shared clonotypes between healthy human individuals. Profiled with immunoSEQ multiplex PCR; TCRdb holds only in-frame clones, not every one. The data contain more than 850,000 clones, about four fifths of them seen just once; the ten biggest clones take up approximately 0.5%. Germline V gives CDR1 SGHNT, CDR2 YYREEE (reference sequence). V shed 2 bases, J shed 5 bases, and the junction held 5 bases outside the gene matches. This CDR3 has 14 amino acids. This receptor was identified in a man aged 18 to 30 in good health. Some clones in this sample may be carry-over from other donors' samples. The genes are TRBV5-4 and TRBJ2-3; 7 nucleotides line up with TRBD2. Sequenced sample: memory CD4+ T cells from PBMCs. Indicated subset: CD45RA-negative fraction. CDR3 coding DNA: TGTGCCAGCAGCTTAGCGGGAACTATAGATACGCAGTATTTT. It yields the protein CASSLAGTIDTQYF.